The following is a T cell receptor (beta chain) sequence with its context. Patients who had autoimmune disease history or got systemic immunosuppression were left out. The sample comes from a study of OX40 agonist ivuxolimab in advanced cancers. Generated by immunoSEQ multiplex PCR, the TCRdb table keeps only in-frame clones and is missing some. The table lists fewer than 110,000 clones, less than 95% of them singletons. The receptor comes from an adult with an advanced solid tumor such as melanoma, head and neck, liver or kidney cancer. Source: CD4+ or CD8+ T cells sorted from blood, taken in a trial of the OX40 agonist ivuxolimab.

The CDR3 protein is CASSLGLAAGSLQETQYF. In DNA, the CDR3 is TGTGCCAGCTCCCTTGGACTAGCGGCCGGTTCGTTGCAAGAGACCCAGTACTTC. The V and J genes are TRBV11-1 and TRBJ2-5, with 10 bases lining up with TRBD2. V was clipped by 8 bases and J by 2 bases; unmatched bases: 17. The CDR3 totals 18 residues. Per germline, CDR1 SGHAT and CDR2 FQDESV (reference sequence). Combining the CDR3 with reference TRBV11-1 and TRBJ2-5 gives the whole variable domain EAEVAQSPRYKITEKSQAVAFWCDPISGHATLYWYRQILGQGPELLVQFQDESVVDDSQLPKDRFSAERLKGVDSTLKIQPAELGDSAMYLCASSLGLAAGSLQETQYFGPGTRLLVL.